This record concerns one T cell receptor (beta chain) sequence. The antigen it binds to is not known. There are no base qualities to consult, and no much larger clone falls within one base. These data originate in a study of T cell repertoires in cytomegalovirus infection (dated 2019 in TCRdb). With respect to the entire study: The HLA type of each donor mattered for the analysis, because public TCR beta signatures pointed to carriage of CMV infection along with the matching HLA type. Results the study describes overall, beyond this receptor: Carriers of CMV infection plus the relevant HLA type were discriminated by the cumulative frequency of public TCR beta family members in the study cohort and in an independent roughly 340-donor cohort. The ex vivo response was dominated by HLA-C-restricted CMV-specific TCR beta clonotypes, which also provided the single most frequent clonotype in two of eight donors.

Spanning cysteine to phenylalanine, the CDR3 consists of 14 amino acids. Here the CDR3 DNA is all that survives: 42 bases in frame from base 1. Trimming accounts for 4 bases at V and 1 base at J, while the number of junction bases matched to no gene is 3. The germline V gene gives CDR1 as SNHLY and CDR2 as FYNNEI. Sequencing was performed on an Illumina HiSeq 1500. TCRdb cleaned the public reads at Q25 with fastp, built clones with MiXCR and kept in-frame beta chains. Every CDR3 protein is listed once, alongside the most common genes and DNA of its rows. The sample table records around 180,000 distinct CDR3 sequences; roughly 27% of these occur just once. The ten largest clones capture 30% to 40% of the sample.

The sample taken for sequencing was PBMCs. The chain is assembled from TRBV2 and TRBJ2-5; the central 7 bases match TRBD1. The receptor was derived from a human donor in good health (CMV status not recorded). Some clones in this sample may be carry-over from other donors' samples. The CDR3 region reads CASSAGTVQETQYF. The DNA reads TGTGCCAGCAGTGCCGGGACAGTCCAAGAGACCCAGTACTTC.